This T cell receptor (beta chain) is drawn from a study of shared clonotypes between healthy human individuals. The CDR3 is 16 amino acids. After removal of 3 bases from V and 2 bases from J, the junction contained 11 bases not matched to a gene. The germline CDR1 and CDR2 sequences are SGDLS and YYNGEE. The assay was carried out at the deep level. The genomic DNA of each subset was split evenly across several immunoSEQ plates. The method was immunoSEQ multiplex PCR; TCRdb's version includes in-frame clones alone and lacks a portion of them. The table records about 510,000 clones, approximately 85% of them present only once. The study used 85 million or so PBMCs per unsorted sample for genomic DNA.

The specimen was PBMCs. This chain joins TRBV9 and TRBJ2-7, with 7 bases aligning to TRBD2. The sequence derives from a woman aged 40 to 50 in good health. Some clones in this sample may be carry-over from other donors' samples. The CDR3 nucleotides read TGTGCCAGCAGCGAAACGGGAGGCCCGGGTACCTACGAGCAGTACTTC. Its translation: CASSETGGPGTYEQYF.